Below, one TCR beta chain is given with its context. The antigen remains unidentified. CDR3 length: 15 amino acids. Germline CDR1 and CDR2: SGHAT and FQNNGV. V was clipped by 4 bases and J by 0 bases, with 13 bases between them. The repertoire was sequenced with immunoSEQ multiplex PCR; TCRdb's copy has only in-frame clones and lacks some. This table lists around 140,000 clones. The source of the sample is a study of T cell responses to AZD1222 COVID-19 vaccine. General study results and limits: There were vaccine-associated CD4 TCRs across spike, dominant at 160-218 and 743-854. Baseline seropositivity occurred in only six AZD1222 recipients. A mostly white British donor set with more females was recruited, and clonal diversity was possibly underestimated.

The sample taken for sequencing was peripheral blood. The chain is built from TRBV11-2 and TRBJ2-7, with D perhaps matching TRBD2 (5 bases). This receptor was taken from an adult in good health. Here the CDR3 DNA reads TGTGCCAGCAGCTACCTTGGCGGGTTCTCCTACGAGCAGTACTTC. As protein: CASSYLGGFSYEQYF.